This T cell receptor beta chain was found in a study of T-cell memory formation after mild COVID-19. Looking at the study overall: There were largely donor-specific TCR clusters. Findings of the study overall: Mainly in CM and EM were contracting CD4+ clones; CD8+ were in EMRA. Among clones contracting day 15 to 85, CD4/CD8 was balanced, whereas later expanders leaned CD4+.

5'RACE primed at constant segments yielded TCR alpha and TCR beta cDNA libraries bearing sample barcodes and UMIs. TCRdb called the 5' RACE reads again in MiXCR, with one record for every CDR3 protein. The sample carries just over 350,000 distinct CDR3 sequences, under 15% recorded once. On this clonotype itself: The antigen is not known.

The CDR3 is 14 residues long. The V end was cut by 6 bases, the J end by 0 bases, with 9 bases between. Germline CDR1 reads LNHDA; CDR2 reads SQIVND (reference sequence). The V gene is TRBV19, the J gene TRBJ1-5; no reliable D call. The sample was PBMCs or a T cell subset sorted from them (not recorded which). This clonotype was obtained from a young man who had mild COVID-19 (a few samples of this study predate the infection). Cell type and time point are not known. CDR3 bases: TGTGCCAGTAGGCTCAGTAATAGCAATCAGCCCCAGCATTTT. Its translation is CASRLSNSNQPQHF. Based on the CDR3 plus reference TRBV19 and TRBJ1-5, the full variable domain is DGGITQSPKYLFRKEGQNVTLSCEQNLNHDAMYWYRQDPGQGLRLIYYSQIVNDFQKGDIAEGYSVSREKKESFPLTVTSAQKNPTAFYLCASRLSNSNQPQHFGDGTRLSIL.